The TCR beta chain under discussion was sequenced for a study of post-analysis software for immune sequencing data. Study at large: Relapsing-remitting, secondary progressive and progressive-relapsing forms made up the multiple sclerosis disease courses.

This clonotype was counted at least ten times. The TCR beta cDNA libraries contained unique molecular identifiers. TCRdb ran MiXCR on the PCR reads and lists one entry per CDR3 protein. The table records 150,000 to 200,000 distinct CDR3 sequences, roughly 30% of them present only once. Sequencing used blood. The sequence came from a girl aged 5 to 17 with multiple sclerosis.

CDR3: CASSGTDRDEQFF. CDR3 sequence (DNA): TGTGCCAGCAGCGGGACAGATCGGGATGAGCAGTTCTTC. This sequence joins TRBV7-8 and TRBJ2-1; TRBD1 aligns across 7 bases. The CDR3 covers 13 residues. The germline V gene has CDR1 SGHVS and CDR2 FQNEAQ. The ends lost 5 bases at V and 8 bases at J; junction bases unmatched: 6.